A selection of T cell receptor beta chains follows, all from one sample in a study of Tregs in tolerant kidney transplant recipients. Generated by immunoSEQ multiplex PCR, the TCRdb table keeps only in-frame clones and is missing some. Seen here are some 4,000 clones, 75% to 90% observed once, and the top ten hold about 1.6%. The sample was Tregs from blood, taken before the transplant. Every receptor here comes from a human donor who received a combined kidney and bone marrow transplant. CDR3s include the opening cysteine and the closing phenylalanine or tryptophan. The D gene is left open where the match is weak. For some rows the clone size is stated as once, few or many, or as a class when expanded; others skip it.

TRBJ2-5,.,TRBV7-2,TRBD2,CASSPSGRETQYF,TGTGCCAGCAGCCCTAGCGGGAGGGAGACCCAGTACTTC
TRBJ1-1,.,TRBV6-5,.,CASSYSIANTEAFF,TGTGCCAGCAGTTACTCAATAGCGAACACTGAAGCTTTCTTT
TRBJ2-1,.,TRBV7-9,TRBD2,CASSWTSGRAINNEQFF,TGTGCCAGCAGCTGGACTAGCGGGAGGGCCATAAACAATGAGCAGTTCTTC
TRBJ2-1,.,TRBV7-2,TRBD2,CASSYLLGLAGSRGEQFF,TGTGCCAGCAGCTACTTACTAGGACTAGCGGGATCGAGGGGTGAGCAGTTCTTC
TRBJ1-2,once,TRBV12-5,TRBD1,CASGPGTGGYGYTF,TGTGCTAGTGGTCCAGGGACAGGGGGCTATGGCTACACCTTC
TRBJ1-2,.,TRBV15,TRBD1,CATSVAGTGGYGYTF,TGTGCCACCAGCGTAGCCGGGACAGGGGGTTATGGCTACACCTTC
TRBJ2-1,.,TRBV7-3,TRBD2,CASSSPHLAGSHNEQFF,TGTGCCAGCAGCTCACCGCATTTAGCGGGATCCCACAATGAGCAGTTCTTC
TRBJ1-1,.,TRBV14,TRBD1,CASSPYPQGVEAFF,TGTGCCAGCAGCCCCTACCCACAGGGGGTGGAAGCTTTCTTT
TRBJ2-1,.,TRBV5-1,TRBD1,CASSSGQGFHNEQFF,TGCGCCAGCAGCTCGGGACAGGGGTTCCACAATGAGCAGTTCTTC
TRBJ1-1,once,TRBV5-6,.,CASSFVGRMNTEAFF,TGTGCCAGCAGCTTCGTTGGGAGAATGAACACTGAAGCTTTCTTT
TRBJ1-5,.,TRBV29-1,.,CSADTGGAQHF,TGCAGCGCTGACACAGGCGGAGCCCAGCATTTT
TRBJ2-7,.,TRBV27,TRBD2,CASSYLGLPNYEQYF,TGTGCCAGCAGTTATCTGGGACTACCAAACTACGAGCAGTACTTC
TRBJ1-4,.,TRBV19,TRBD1,CASARTGDDQKLFF,TGTGCCAGTGCCCGGACAGGGGATGATCAAAAACTGTTTTTT
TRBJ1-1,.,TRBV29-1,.,CSAVRARTEAFF,TGCAGCGCCGTACGCGCGAGAACTGAAGCTTTCTTT
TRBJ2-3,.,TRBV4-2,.,CASSQGLTDTQYF,TGTGCCAGCAGCCAAGGACTCACAGATACGCAGTATTTT
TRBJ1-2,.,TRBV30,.,CAWSQGSGYTF,TGTGCCTGGAGTCAGGGTTCTGGCTACACCTTC
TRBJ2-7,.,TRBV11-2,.,CASSLARAYEQYF,TGTGCCAGCAGCCTAGCGAGGGCGTACGAGCAGTACTTC
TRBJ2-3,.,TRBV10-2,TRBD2,CASSESTITGGPTDTQYF,TGCGCCAGCAGTGAGTCGACTATAACGGGAGGTCCCACAGATACGCAGTATTTT
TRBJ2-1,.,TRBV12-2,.,CASRLIAGDYNEQFF,TGTGCAAGTCGCTTAATAGCGGGAGATTACAATGAGCAGTTCTTC
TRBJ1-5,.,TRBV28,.,CASRGASNQPQHF,TGTGCCAGCAGGGGGGCTAGCAATCAGCCCCAGCATTTT
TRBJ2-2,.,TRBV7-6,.,CASRATGNTGELFF,TGTGCCAGCAGGGCTACAGGGAACACCGGGGAGCTGTTTTTT
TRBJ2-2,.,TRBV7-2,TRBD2,CASSFASGNTGELFF,TGTGCCAGCAGCTTTGCTAGCGGGAACACCGGGGAGCTGTTTTTT
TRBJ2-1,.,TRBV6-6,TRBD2,CASSYQLAGYNEQFF,TGTGCCAGCAGTTACCAGCTAGCGGGATACAATGAGCAGTTCTTC
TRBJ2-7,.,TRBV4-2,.,CASSPCRTVGHEQYF,TGTGCCAGCAGTCCTTGTCGGACAGTAGGCCACGAGCAGTACTTC
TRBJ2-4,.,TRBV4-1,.,CASSQDDGAGGGAKNIQYF,TGCGCCAGCAGCCAAGACGATGGAGCGGGCGGAGGAGCCAAAAACATTCAGTACTTC
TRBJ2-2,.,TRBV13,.,CASSLTVNTGELFF,TGTGCCAGCAGCTTAACGGTGAACACCGGGGAGCTGTTTTTT
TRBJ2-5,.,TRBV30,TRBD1,CAWSSIFRDRGVLETQYF,TGTGCCTGGAGTAGCATCTTCCGGGACAGGGGTGTTTTGGAGACCCAGTACTTC
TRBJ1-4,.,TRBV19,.,CASTNIDSNPTNEKLFF,TGTGCCAGTACCAATATAGACAGTAATCCAACTAATGAAAAACTGTTTTTT
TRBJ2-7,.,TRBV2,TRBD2,CASSGSGSSDEQYF,TGTGCCAGCAGCGGTAGCGGGAGCAGCGACGAGCAGTACTTC
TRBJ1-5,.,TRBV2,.,CASRERTGNQPQHF,TGTGCCAGCCGGGAGAGGACGGGCAATCAGCCCCAGCATTTT
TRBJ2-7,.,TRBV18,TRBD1,CASSPPGTGVGEQYF,TGTGCCAGCTCACCGCCCGGGACAGGGGTCGGCGAGCAGTACTTC
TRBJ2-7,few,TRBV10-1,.,CASQGNLNYEQYF,TGCGCCAGCCAGGGGAATCTTAACTACGAGCAGTACTTC
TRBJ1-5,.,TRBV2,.,CATNGQRNQPQHF,TGTGCCACCAATGGACAGCGCAATCAGCCCCAGCATTTT
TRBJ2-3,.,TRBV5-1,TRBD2,CASSGGRAGDTQYF,TGCGCCAGCAGCGGCGGGAGGGCCGGAGATACGCAGTATTTT
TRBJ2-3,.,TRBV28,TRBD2,CASTISPTSATDTQYF,TGTGCCAGCACCATTTCGCCGACTAGCGCCACAGATACGCAGTATTTT
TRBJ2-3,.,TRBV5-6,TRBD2,CASTMGLAGEGDTQYF,TGTGCCAGCACCATGGGACTAGCGGGAGAAGGAGATACGCAGTATTTT
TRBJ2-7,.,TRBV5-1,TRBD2,CASTPGPSGSSSYEQYF,TGCGCCAGCACCCCTGGACCTAGCGGGAGTTCTTCCTACGAGCAGTACTTC
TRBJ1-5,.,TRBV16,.,CASSQSGRGLGQPQHF,TGTGCCAGCAGCCAATCAGGGCGGGGGCTAGGGCAGCCCCAGCATTTT
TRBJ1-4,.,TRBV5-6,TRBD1,CASSNDRGRGEKLFF,TGTGCCAGCAGCAATGACAGGGGCAGAGGTGAAAAACTGTTTTTT
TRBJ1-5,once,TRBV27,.,CASSSRGSNQPQHF,TGTGCCAGCAGTTCCCGGGGGAGCAATCAGCCCCAGCATTTT
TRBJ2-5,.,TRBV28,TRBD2,CASSFASGRRADETQYF,TGTGCCAGCAGTTTTGCTAGCGGGAGACGAGCCGACGAGACCCAGTACTTC
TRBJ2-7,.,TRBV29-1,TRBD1,CSVSKGQGSDEQYF,TGCAGCGTGTCAAAGGGACAGGGGAGCGACGAGCAGTACTTC
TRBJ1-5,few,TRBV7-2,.,CASSPGGQPQHF,TGTGCCAGCAGCCCCGGGGGTCAGCCCCAGCATTTT
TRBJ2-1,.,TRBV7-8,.,CASSLKSHEQFF,TGTGCCAGCAGCTTAAAGAGTCATGAGCAGTTCTTC
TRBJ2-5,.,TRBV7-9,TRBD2,CASSLGVAGQETQYF,TGTGCCAGCAGCTTAGGGGTAGCGGGACAAGAGACCCAGTACTTC